The 20 T cell receptor beta chains reported below all come from one sample, sequenced in a study of blood T cell repertoires in COVID-19. The method was immunoSEQ multiplex PCR; TCRdb's version includes in-frame clones alone and lacks a portion of them. The sample yields 250,000 to 350,000 clones, around 86% seen once. The sequenced sample was PBMCs or T cells enriched from blood (not recorded which). Every receptor here comes from a woman aged 18-29 years who had recovered from COVID-19.

The chain carries TRBV18 and TRBJ2-5; 7 bases agree with TRBD1. The CDR3 has 15 residues. V was clipped by 3 bases and J by 3 bases; unmatched bases: 7. CDR1 and CDR2 from the germline V gene are KGHSH and LQKENI. The CDR3 sequence is CASSPIPTGEETQYF. CDR3 nucleotides: TGTGCCAGCTCACCGATCCCTACAGGGGAAGAGACCCAGTACTTC.

The DNA of the CDR3 is TGCGCCAGCAGCCCGGGAGAGCTAGGGTATGGCTACACCTTC. This gives the protein CASSPGELGYGYTF. The chain links TRBV5-1 to TRBJ1-2; D is ambiguous. The CDR3 runs 14 residues. Deletions cut 4 bases from V and 5 bases from J, with 15 bases between. The germline V gene has CDR1 SGHRS and CDR2 YFSETQ.

This clone occurred a few times. V and J are TRBV29-1 and TRBJ2-1; D is unresolved. CDR3 size: 14 residues. V was cut by 1 base and J by 4 bases, with 11 bases left in between. Germline loops: CDR1 SQVTM, CDR2 ANQGSEA. The CDR3, as DNA: TGCAGCGTTGAAGCCAGGAACGTTTACAATGAGCAGTTCTTC. Its translation is CSVEARNVYNEQFF.

V is TRBV7-9 and J is TRBJ1-1, with TRBD1 as a possible D gene (6 bases). Between the trimmed V and J ends, which lost 5 bases and 3 bases, there was a span of 10 bases. CDR3 size: 13 residues. Germline lookup yields CDR1 SEHNR and CDR2 FQNEAQ (reference sequence). The CDR3 DNA reads TGTGCCAGCAGCCGAAGGACAGACACTGAAGCTTTCTTT. It codes for CASSRRTDTEAFF.

This chain uses TRBV7-9 with TRBJ1-1; tentative D call: TRBD1 (6 bases). The germline V gene encodes CDR1 SEHNR and CDR2 FQNEAQ (reference sequence). The V end was cut by 10 bases, the J end by 0 bases, with 15 bases between. The CDR3 extends over 14 amino acids. The CDR3 is CATGGAGLNTEAFF. CDR3 bases: TGTGCCACCGGGGGGGCAGGCCTGAACACTGAAGCTTTCTTT.

The J gene is TRBJ2-1, the V gene TRBV24-1; 9 bases are a match to TRBD1. Germline V gene lookup returns CDR1 KGHDR and CDR2 SFDVKD. Losses at the gene ends were 4 bases for V and 6 bases for J; bases not matched to a gene: 12. CDR3 size: 17 residues. The CDR3 DNA is TGTGCCACCAGTGACTCCTCCGGGACAGGGCTCAGCAATGAGCAGTTCTTC. This gives the protein CATSDSSGTGLSNEQFF.

The CDR3 loop reads CASRLEVRDQEKLFF. CDR3 bases: TGTGCAAGTCGCTTAGAGGTCAGGGATCAAGAAAAACTGTTTTTT. This chain joins TRBV12-2 and TRBJ1-4; the table's D call TRBD1 went unverified against the DNA. TRBV12-2 is flagged as a pseudogene. The CDR3 runs to 15 residues.

The gene calls are TRBV14 and TRBJ2-1; TRBD2 matches at 14 bases. The CDR3 has 18 residues. Germline trimming cut 2 bases from V and 6 bases from J; bases unmatched to any gene: 9. From germline, CDR1 is SGHDN and CDR2 FVKESK. This CDR3 is CASSQLGGLAGGRNEQFF. The CDR3 DNA reads as TGTGCCAGCAGCCAACTGGGAGGACTAGCGGGAGGACGCAATGAGCAGTTCTTC.

The sample holds one count of this clone. The chain links TRBV2 to TRBJ1-2; D gene unclear. This CDR3 spans 14 amino acids. Germline assignment: CDR1 SNHLY and CDR2 FYNNEI. V lost 2 bases and J lost 8, with 15 bases in between. In nucleotides, the CDR3 is TGTGCCAGCAGTGAACCGCTAGATCCCTACGGCTACACCTTC. As protein: CASSEPLDPYGYTF.

This chain joins TRBV5-1 and TRBJ1-1; TRBD1 might be the D (6 bases). Germline CDR1 and CDR2: SGHRS and YFSETQ. The length of the CDR3 is 14 residues. V was trimmed by 4 bases and J by 1 base, leaving 11 bases between them. DNA of the CDR3: TGCGCCAGCAGCGCGGCGACAGGGAACACTGAAGCTTTCTTT. Translating gives CASSAATGNTEAFF.

The V and J genes are TRBV6-1 and TRBJ1-2; tentatively, D is TRBD1 (5 bases). Germline loops: CDR1 MNHNS, CDR2 SASEGT. Trimming left V 5 bases short and J 4 bases short, with 17 bases between. This CDR3 contains 15 residues. The CDR3 region is CASSPGTFGGYGYTF. The CDR3 nucleotides read TGTGCCAGCAGTCCGGGGACTTTCGGAGGCTATGGCTACACCTTC.

The chain joins TRBV11-2 to TRBJ1-3; 7 bases fit TRBD1. CDR1 SGHAT and CDR2 FQNNGV come from the germline V gene. This CDR3 has 16 residues. V lost 4 bases and J lost 0; bases outside the gene matches: 6. The CDR3, as DNA: TGTGCCAGCAGCTCGTTACAGGGGAGCTCTGGAAACACCATATATTTT. This gives the protein CASSSLQGSSGNTIYF. Filled out from reference TRBV11-2 and TRBJ1-3, the complete variable domain reads EAGVAQSPRYKIIEKRQSVAFWCNPISGHATLYWYQQILGQGPKLLIQFQNNGVVDDSQLPKDRFSAERLKGVDSTLKIQPAKLEDSAVYLCASSSLQGSSGNTIYFGEGSWLTVV.

This clone was detected only once. The chain combines TRBV9 with TRBJ2-7; 9 nucleotides agree with TRBD1. This CDR3 contains 14 residues. In germline, CDR1 is SGDLS, CDR2 YYNGEE. Trimming cost V 4 bases and J 3 bases; bases outside gene matches: 5. CDR3 DNA: TGTGCCAGCAGCCCGGGGACAGGGTACTACGAGCAGTACTTC. Protein product: CASSPGTGYYEQYF.

This rearrangement joins TRBV24-1 to TRBJ2-1, with a possible D match to TRBD2 (6 bases). CDR1 and CDR2 (germline): KGHDR, SFDVKD. V was cut by 5 bases and J by 1 base, with 14 bases left in between. The CDR3 totals 16 residues. The DNA for the CDR3 is TGTGCCACCAGTGGGGGGGATGCGGCTTCCTACAATGAGCAGTTCTTC. It yields the protein CATSGGDAASYNEQFF.

This clone was seen only once. V is TRBV2 and J is TRBJ1-2, with TRBD1 identical over 9 bases. The CDR3 has 16 residues. V shed 6 bases and J 6 bases; nucleotides not matched to a gene: 14. Germline CDR1 SNHLY, CDR2 FYNNEI. The CDR3 reads CASRPPLDRGGDGYTF. CDR3 in DNA: TGTGCCAGCAGGCCCCCCTTGGACAGGGGAGGCGATGGCTACACCTTC.

This sequence joins TRBV19 and TRBJ2-7; a weak D match, TRBD2 (5 bases). This CDR3 is built from 15 residues. Trimming pared 6 bases from V and 3 bases from J, leaving 18 bases between. CDR1 and CDR2 (germline): LNHDA, SQIVND (reference sequence). The CDR3 region is CASRVLSGSLYEQYF. The CDR3 region has the DNA TGTGCCAGTAGGGTTTTAAGCGGAAGCCTCTACGAGCAGTACTTC. The full variable domain, with the rest looked up from reference TRBV19 and TRBJ2-7, is DGGITQSPKYLFRKEGQNVTLSCEQNLNHDAMYWYRQDPGQGLRLIYYSQIVNDFQKGDIAEGYSVSREKKESFPLTVTSAQKNPTAFYLCASRVLSGSLYEQYFGPGTRLTVT.

This sequence joins TRBV11-2 and TRBJ1-1; maybe TRBD1 (5 bases). The V gene lost 5 bases and the J gene lost 7 bases, with 17 bases spanning the gap. Germline V gene sequence: CDR1 SGHAT, CDR2 FQNNGV. The CDR3 loop spans 14 amino acids. The CDR3 DNA follows: TGTGCCAGCAGCCCGGTCACCCGAAGGGGTGAAGCTTTCTTT. Translation: CASSPVTRRGEAFF. Full variable domain (missing parts from reference TRBV11-2 and TRBJ1-1): EAGVAQSPRYKIIEKRQSVAFWCNPISGHATLYWYQQILGQGPKLLIQFQNNGVVDDSQLPKDRFSAERLKGVDSTLKIQPAKLEDSAVYLCASSPVTRRGEAFFGQGTRLTVV.

This chain links TRBV5-1 with TRBJ2-5, with 14 bases matching TRBD2. With V trimmed by 0 bases and J by 5 bases, 3 bases remained unmatched. The CDR3 spans 16 residues. CDR1 and CDR2 from the germline V gene are SGHRS and YFSETQ. The CDR3 loop reads CASSLGLAGGLETQYF. As DNA, the CDR3 is TGCGCCAGCAGCTTGGGACTAGCGGGAGGGCTGGAGACCCAGTACTTC.

Only one count was recorded for this clone. The rearrangement uses TRBV24-1 and TRBJ2-3; D is ambiguous. This CDR3 comprises 14 residues. V was cut by 2 bases and J by 4 bases, with 9 bases left in between. Germline CDR1 KGHDR, CDR2 SFDVKD. The CDR3 reads CATSDSNSPDTQYF. As DNA, the CDR3 is TGTGCCACCAGTGATTCTAACAGTCCAGATACGCAGTATTTT.

The CDR3: CASSSGLAPDTQYF. The CDR3 DNA is TGCGCCAGCAGCTCGGGACTAGCGCCAGATACGCAGTATTTT. The rearrangement uses TRBV5-1 and TRBJ2-3; TRBD2 matches 10 bases. The CDR3 loop spans 14 amino acids. Germline V lookup: CDR1 SGHRS, CDR2 YFSETQ. The V gene end was trimmed by 3 bases and the J gene end by 4 bases; junction bases not matched to a gene: 2.